Each of the 4 T cell receptor beta chains below was sequenced from the same sample in a study of Ad26.COV2.S vaccination and SARS-CoV-2 variants (dated by TCRdb to the early 2020s). To prepare the library, the immunoSEQ multiplex PCR assay was applied. Here the immuneACCESS table is served through TCRdb, limited to in-frame sequences with V and J called. Missing clones are a known gap in these copies; in checked studies unresolved V genes cover under half, and the rest lacks a known reason. The sample profile shows about 680,000 clones; about 89% of them were found once. The top ten clonotypes cover approximately 1.5% of the sample. Taken with the paper, the label for treatment or condition translates to: 19 received Ad26.COV2.S at low or high dose, single or two shots; about 5 received placebo; per-sample allocation not given. Repertoires of vaccine and placebo recipients were sequenced from samples taken on day 63 after the first injection.

The sequenced sample was peripheral blood, obtained in a trial of Ad26.COV2.S vaccine versus placebo. These receptors were collected from a person aged 18 to 59 who received the Ad26.COV2.S COVID-19 vaccine or a placebo.

This clone was seen just once. The genes are TRBV3-1 (or the pseudogene TRBV3-2) and TRBJ2-7, with D maybe TRBD2 (5 bases). Germline V gives CDR1 LGHDT, CDR2 YNNKEL (reference sequence). CDR3 length: 15 amino acids. Between the trimmed V and J ends, which lost 3 bases and 0 bases, there was a span of 12 bases. CDR3 sequence (DNA): TGTGCCAGCAGCCAGGAGGCGGCCAGCTCCTACGAGCAGTACTTC. As protein: CASSQEAASSYEQYF.

The rearrangement uses TRBV7-6 and TRBJ2-3; tentative D call: TRBD2 (5 bases). The germline V gene encodes CDR1 SGHVS and CDR2 FNYEAQ. Trimming stripped 2 bases from V and 4 bases from J, with 13 bases between. The CDR3 covers 15 residues. This CDR3 is CASSLTGIKADTQYF. The CDR3 DNA reads as TGTGCCAGCAGCTTAACGGGGATTAAGGCAGATACGCAGTATTTT.

The V call is TRBV9, the J call TRBJ2-7; TRBD2 aligns across 13 bases. V shed 2 bases, J shed 3 bases, and the junction held 5 bases outside the gene matches. Germline V lookup: CDR1 SGDLS, CDR2 YYNGEE. The CDR3 length is 16 residues. CDR3 nucleotides: TGTGCCAGCAGCGTCGGGACTAGCGGGATGCTCTACGAGCAGTACTTC. Its protein product is CASSVGTSGMLYEQYF.

The chain is built from TRBV3-1 (or the pseudogene TRBV3-2) and TRBJ2-3; 7 bases agree with TRBD2. Losses at the gene ends were 4 bases for V and 4 bases for J; bases not matched to a gene: 2. CDR1 LGHDT and CDR2 YNNKEL come from the germline V gene (reference sequence). This CDR3 is built from 13 residues. CDR3: CASSPAGADTQYF. CDR3 bases: TGTGCCAGCAGCCCGGCGGGGGCAGATACGCAGTATTTT.